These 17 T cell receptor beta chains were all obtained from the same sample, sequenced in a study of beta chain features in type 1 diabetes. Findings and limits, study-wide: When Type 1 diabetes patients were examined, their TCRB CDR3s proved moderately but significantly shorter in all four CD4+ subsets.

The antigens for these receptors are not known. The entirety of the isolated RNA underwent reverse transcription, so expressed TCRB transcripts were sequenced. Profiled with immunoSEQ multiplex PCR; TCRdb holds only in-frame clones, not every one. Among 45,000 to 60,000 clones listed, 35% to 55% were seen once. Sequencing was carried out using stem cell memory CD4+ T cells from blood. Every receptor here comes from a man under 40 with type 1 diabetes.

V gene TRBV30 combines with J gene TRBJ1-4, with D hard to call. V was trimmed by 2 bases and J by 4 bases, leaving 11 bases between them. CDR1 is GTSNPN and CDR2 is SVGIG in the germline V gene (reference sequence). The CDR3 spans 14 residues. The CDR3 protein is CAWSIPAINEKLFF. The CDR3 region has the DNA TGTGCCTGGAGTATTCCAGCGATTAATGAAAAACTGTTTTTT.

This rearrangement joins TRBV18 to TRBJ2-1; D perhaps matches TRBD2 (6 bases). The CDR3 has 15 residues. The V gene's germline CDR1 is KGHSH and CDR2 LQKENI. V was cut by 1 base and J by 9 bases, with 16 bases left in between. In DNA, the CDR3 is TGTGCCAGCTCACCACAGTGGAGGGGACTTGTTGAGCAGTTCTTC. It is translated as CASSPQWRGLVEQFF.

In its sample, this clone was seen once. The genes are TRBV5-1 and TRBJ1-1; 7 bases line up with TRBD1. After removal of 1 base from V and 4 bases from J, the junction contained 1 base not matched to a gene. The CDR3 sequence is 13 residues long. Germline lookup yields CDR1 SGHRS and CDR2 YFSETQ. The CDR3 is CASSLRGLTEAFF. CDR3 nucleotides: TGCGCCAGCAGCTTGAGGGGGCTCACTGAAGCTTTCTTT.

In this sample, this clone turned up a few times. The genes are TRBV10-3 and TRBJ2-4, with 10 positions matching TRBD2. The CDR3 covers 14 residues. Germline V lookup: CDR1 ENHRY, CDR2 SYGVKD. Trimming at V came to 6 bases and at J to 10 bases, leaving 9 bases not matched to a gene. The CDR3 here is CAISPASGSLIQYF. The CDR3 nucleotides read TGTGCCATCAGCCCTGCTAGCGGGAGTTTAATTCAGTACTTC.

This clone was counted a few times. The DNA of the CDR3 is TGTGCCAGTAGTATAGGAGGAGGTCTCGGGGATACGCAGTATTTT. It translates to CASSIGGGLGDTQYF. The chain has TRBV19 and TRBJ2-3, with D possibly TRBD2 on 5 matching bases. CDR1 and CDR2 from the germline V gene are LNHDA and SQIVND (reference sequence). V lost 1 base and J lost 6, with 14 bases in between. This CDR3 region has 15 residues.

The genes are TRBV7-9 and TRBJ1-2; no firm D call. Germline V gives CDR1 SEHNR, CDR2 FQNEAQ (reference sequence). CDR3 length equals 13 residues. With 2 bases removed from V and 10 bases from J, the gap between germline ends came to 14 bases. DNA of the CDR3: TGTGCCAGCAGCTTATCGCAGGTGGTTGTCTACACCTTC. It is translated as CASSLSQVVVYTF.

The CDR3 is CASSSNTGTEAFF. CDR3 nucleotide sequence: TGTGCCAGCAGCTCAAATACGGGCACTGAAGCTTTCTTT. The chain has TRBV7-9 and TRBJ1-1; D is unresolved. CDR3 length: 13 residues. Trimming cost V 4 bases and J 4 bases, with 10 bases left between them. In germline, CDR1 is SEHNR, CDR2 FQNEAQ (reference sequence).

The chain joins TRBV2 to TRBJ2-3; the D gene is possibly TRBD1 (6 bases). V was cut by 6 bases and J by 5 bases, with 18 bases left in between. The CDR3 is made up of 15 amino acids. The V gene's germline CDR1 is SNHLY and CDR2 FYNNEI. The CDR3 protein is CASSGTKTGIDTQYF. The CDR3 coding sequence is TGTGCCAGCAGCGGAACCAAAACAGGGATAGATACGCAGTATTTT.

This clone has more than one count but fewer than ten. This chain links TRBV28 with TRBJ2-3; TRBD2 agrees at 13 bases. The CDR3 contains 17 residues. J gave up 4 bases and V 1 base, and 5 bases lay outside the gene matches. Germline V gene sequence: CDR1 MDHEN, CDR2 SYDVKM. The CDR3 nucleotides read TGTGCCAGCAGTTTATCCGGACTAGCGGGAGTAGCAGATACGCAGTATTTT. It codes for CASSLSGLAGVADTQYF. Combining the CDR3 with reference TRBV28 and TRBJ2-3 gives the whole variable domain DVKVTQSSRYLVKRTGEKVFLECVQDMDHENMFWYRQDPGLGLRLIYFSYDVKMKEKGDIPEGYSVSREKKERFSLILESASTNQTSMYLCASSLSGLAGVADTQYFGPGTRLTVL.

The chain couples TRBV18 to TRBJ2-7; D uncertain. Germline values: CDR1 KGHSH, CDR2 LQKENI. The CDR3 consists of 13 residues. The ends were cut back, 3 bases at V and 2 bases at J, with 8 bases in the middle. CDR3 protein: CASSPRDAYEQYF. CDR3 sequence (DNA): TGTGCCAGCTCACCCCGAGATGCCTACGAGCAGTACTTC.

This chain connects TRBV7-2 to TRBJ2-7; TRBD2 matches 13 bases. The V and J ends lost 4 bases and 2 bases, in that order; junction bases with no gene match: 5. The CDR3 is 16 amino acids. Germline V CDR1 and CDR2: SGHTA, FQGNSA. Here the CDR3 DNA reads TGTGCCAGCAGCTCCTACGGGACTAGCGGGACCTACGAGCAGTACTTC. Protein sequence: CASSSYGTSGTYEQYF.

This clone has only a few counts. DNA for the CDR3: TGTGCCAGCAGCCAAGATGGCTTGCGGCTTACTGAAGCTTTCTTT. This sequence encodes CASSQDGLRLTEAFF. This chain uses TRBV14 with TRBJ1-1, with D hard to call. Germline loops: CDR1 SGHDN, CDR2 FVKESK. CDR3 size: 15 residues. V was clipped by 0 bases and J by 5 bases, with 13 bases between them.

The CDR3: CASRSPGQGLTEAFF. Written as DNA, the CDR3 is TGTGCCAGCAGATCTCCGGGACAGGGACTCACTGAAGCTTTCTTT. The V gene is TRBV6-6, the J gene TRBJ1-1; 9 bases match TRBD1. Germline CDR1 MNHNY, CDR2 SVGAGI (reference sequence). Trimming removed 6 bases from V and 4 bases from J; junction bases left unmatched: 9. This CDR3 comprises 15 residues.

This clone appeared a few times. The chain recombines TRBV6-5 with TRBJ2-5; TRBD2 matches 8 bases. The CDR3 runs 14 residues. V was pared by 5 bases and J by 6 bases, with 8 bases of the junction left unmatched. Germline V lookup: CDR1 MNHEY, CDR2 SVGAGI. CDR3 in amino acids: CASSTSGGGKTQYF. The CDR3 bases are TGTGCCAGCAGTACTAGCGGTGGGGGAAAGACCCAGTACTTC.

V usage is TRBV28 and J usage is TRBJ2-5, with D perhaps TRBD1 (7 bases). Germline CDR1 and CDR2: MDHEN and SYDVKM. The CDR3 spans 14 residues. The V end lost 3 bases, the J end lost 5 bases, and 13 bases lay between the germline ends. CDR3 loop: CASSLGGQVETQYF. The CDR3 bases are TGTGCCAGCAGTTTGGGAGGACAGGTGGAGACCCAGTACTTC.

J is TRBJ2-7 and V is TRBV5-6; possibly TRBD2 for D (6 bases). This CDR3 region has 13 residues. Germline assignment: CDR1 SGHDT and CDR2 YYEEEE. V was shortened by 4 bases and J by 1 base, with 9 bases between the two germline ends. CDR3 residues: CASSRDFSYEQYF. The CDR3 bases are TGTGCCAGCAGCCGGGACTTTTCCTACGAGCAGTACTTC.

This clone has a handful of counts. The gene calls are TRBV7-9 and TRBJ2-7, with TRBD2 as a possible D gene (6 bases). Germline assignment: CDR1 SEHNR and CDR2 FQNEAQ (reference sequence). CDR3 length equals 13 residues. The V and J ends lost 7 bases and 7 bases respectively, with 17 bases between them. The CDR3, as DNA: TGTGCCAGCAAAGGGACCGTCGGGGGAGAGCAGTACTTC. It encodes CASKGTVGGEQYF.